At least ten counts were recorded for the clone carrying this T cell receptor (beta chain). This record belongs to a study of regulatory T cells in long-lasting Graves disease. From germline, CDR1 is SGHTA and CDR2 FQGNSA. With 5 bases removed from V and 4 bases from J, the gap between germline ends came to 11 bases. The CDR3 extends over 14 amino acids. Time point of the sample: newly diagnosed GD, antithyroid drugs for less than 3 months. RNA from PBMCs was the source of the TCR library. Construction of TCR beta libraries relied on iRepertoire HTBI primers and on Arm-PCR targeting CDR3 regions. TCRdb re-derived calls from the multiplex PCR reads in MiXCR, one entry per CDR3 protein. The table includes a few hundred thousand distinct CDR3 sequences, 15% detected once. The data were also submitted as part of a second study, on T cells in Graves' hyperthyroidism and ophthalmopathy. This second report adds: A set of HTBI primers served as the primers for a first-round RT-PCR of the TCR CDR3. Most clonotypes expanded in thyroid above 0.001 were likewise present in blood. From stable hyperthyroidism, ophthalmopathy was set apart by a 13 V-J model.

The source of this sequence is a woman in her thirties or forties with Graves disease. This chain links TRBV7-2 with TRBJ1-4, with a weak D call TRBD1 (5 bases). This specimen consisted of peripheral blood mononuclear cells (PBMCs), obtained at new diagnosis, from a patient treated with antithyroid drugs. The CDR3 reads CASSPGAINEKLFF. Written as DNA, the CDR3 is TGTGCCAGCAGCCCTGGGGCTATTAATGAAAAACTGTTTTTT.